This T cell receptor beta chain emerged from a study of T cell repertoires in cytomegalovirus infection. This clonotype was observed a handful of times. What it recognizes is unknown. TCRdb analysed the reads with MiXCR anew, one entry per CDR3 protein. Of 680,000 or so distinct CDR3 sequences in the sample, around 35% were seen once. The V end lost 3 bases, the J end lost 0 bases, and 6 bases lay between the germline ends. CDR1 and CDR2 (germline): LNHDA, SQIVND (reference sequence). This CDR3 is 14 amino acids long. Notes on the study in general: The response measured ex vivo was dominated by TCR beta clonotypes (HLA-C-restricted and CMV-specific).

The receptor comes from a human donor in good health (CMV status not recorded). Some clones in this sample may be carry-over from other donors' samples. The chain recombines TRBV19 with TRBJ2-1; D is ambiguous. The sample consisted of cultured PBMCs, taken from culture after CMV antigen stimulation. This chain's CDR3 is CASSMMPSYNEQFF. For the CDR3, the DNA is TGTGCCAGTAGTATGATGCCCTCCTACAATGAGCAGTTCTTC.